This T cell receptor (beta chain) stems from a study of T cell repertoires in ileal Crohn's disease. Background on the study: At surgery, 35% of patients smoked, with median disease duration about eight years.

Study-wide points: Clonality above 26.8% at surgery always came with endoscopic recurrence.

This table comes from immunoSEQ multiplex PCR, and its TCRdb copy is limited to in-frame clones, with some not included. Here the sample spans 9,500 to 13,000 clones, under 80% being singletons. Remarks on this clone: Its antigen remains unknown.

This CDR3 region has 18 residues. V lost 3 bases, J lost 4 bases, and 9 bases stayed unmatched. Looked up from germline, CDR1 is SGHRS and CDR2 is YFSETQ. V usage is TRBV5-1 and J usage is TRBJ2-1; 14 bases align to TRBD2. The clonotype originates from an adult with Crohn's disease. The sample consisted of ileal tissue. For the CDR3, the DNA is TGCGCCAGCAGCTCTCTAAATCGACTAGCGGGGGGGTACAATGAGCAGTTCTTC. It encodes CASSSLNRLAGGYNEQFF.